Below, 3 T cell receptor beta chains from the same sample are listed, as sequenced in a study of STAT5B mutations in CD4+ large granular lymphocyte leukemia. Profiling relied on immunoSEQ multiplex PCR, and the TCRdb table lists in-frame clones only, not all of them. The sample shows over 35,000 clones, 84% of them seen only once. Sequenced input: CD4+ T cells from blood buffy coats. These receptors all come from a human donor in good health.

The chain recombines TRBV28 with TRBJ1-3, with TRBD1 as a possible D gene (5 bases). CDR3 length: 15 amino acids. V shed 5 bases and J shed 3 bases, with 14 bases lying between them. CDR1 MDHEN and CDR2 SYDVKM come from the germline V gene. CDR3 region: CASSTPSGSGNTIYF. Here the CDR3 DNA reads TGTGCCAGCAGTACCCCCTCAGGGAGTGGAAACACCATATATTTT.

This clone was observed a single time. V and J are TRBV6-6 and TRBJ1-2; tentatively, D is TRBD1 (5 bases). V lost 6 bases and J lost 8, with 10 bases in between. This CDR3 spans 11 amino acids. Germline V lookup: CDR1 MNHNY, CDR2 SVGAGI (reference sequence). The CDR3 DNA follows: TGTGCCAGCAGCCAGGGAGTCGGCTACACCTTC. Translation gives CASSQGVGYTF.

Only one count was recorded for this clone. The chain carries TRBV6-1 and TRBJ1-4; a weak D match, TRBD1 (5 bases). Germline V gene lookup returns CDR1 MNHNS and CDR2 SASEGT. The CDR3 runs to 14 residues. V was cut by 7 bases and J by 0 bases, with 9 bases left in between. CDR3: CASTGGTTNEKLFF. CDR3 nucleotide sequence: TGTGCCAGCACTGGGGGGACAACTAATGAAAAACTGTTTTTT.